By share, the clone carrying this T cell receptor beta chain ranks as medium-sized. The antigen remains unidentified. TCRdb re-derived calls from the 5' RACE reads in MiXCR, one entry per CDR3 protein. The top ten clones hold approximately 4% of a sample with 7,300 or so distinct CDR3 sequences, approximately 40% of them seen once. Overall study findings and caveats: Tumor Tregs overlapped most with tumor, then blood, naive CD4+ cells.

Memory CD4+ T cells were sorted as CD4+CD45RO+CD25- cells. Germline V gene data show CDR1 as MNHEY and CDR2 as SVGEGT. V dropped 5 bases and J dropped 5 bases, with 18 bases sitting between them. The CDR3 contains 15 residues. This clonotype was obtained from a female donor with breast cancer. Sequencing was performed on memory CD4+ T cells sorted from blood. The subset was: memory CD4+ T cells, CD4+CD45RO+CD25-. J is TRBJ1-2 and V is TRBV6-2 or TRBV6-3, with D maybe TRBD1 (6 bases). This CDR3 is CASSTLMDREYGYTF. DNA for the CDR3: TGTGCCAGCAGTACTCTCATGGACAGAGAATATGGCTACACCTTC.